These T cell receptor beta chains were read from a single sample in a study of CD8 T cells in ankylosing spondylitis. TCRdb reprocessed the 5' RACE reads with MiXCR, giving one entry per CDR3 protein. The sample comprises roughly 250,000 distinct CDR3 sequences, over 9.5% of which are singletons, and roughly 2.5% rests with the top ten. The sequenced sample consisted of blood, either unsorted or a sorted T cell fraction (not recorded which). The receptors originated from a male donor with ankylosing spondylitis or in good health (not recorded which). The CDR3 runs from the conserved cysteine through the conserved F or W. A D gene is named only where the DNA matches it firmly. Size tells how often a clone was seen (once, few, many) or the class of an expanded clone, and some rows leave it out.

TGTGCCAGCAGCTACCCTCGACTAGCGGCAAACACCGGGGAGCTGTTTTTT CASSYPRLAANTGELFF TRBV11-2 TRBD2 TRBJ2-2 many
TGTGCCAGCAGTTTCACGGGGCAATCTGGAAACACCATATATTTT CASSFTGQSGNTIYF TRBV27 NA TRBJ1-3 many
TGCGCCAGCAGGTTAGCGGGGGTCGACAATGAGCAGTTCTTC CASRLAGVDNEQFF TRBV4-1 TRBD2 TRBJ2-1 many
TGTGTCACCACGGATGTGGGAAACACCATATATTTT CVTTDVGNTIYF TRBV19 NA TRBJ1-3 NA
TGCGCCAGCAGCCTCGACAGGGCAGAAACCTACGAGCAGTACTTC CASSLDRAETYEQYF TRBV4-1 TRBD1 TRBJ2-7 many
TGCAGCGTTGAAGCCCGGGGGGCGGATACGCAGTATTTT CSVEARGADTQYF TRBV29-1 NA TRBJ2-3 NA
TGTGCCAGCAGTTTCACCGGGGAGCTGTTTTTT CASSFTGELFF TRBV12-3/TRBV12-4 NA TRBJ2-2 many
TGCAGTGCTAGAGGAGGGGGCCGGCACACTGAAGCTTTCTTT CSARGGGRHTEAFF TRBV20-1 TRBD1 TRBJ1-1 NA
TGCGCCAGCACGCCGGACCATACGGTACACAATGAGCAGTTCTTC CASTPDHTVHNEQFF TRBV5-1 NA TRBJ2-1 many
TGTGCCAGCAGGAGAAGGGAGAACACCGGGGAGCTGTTTTTT CASRRRENTGELFF TRBV2 NA TRBJ2-2 few
TGCAGTGCTAGACTAACAGGGGGCGAGAAGACCCAGTACTTC CSARLTGGEKTQYF TRBV20-1 TRBD1 TRBJ2-5 many
TGCAGCGTTGAATGGAGGGGGCACTCCTACGAGCAGTACTTC CSVEWRGHSYEQYF TRBV29-1 NA TRBJ2-7 many
TGTGCCAGCAGCCCCGGGACAGGGACCTACAATGAGCAGTTCTTC CASSPGTGTYNEQFF TRBV3-1 TRBD1 TRBJ2-1 many
TGTGCCAGCAGCTCCGGTGGAGGCCTAGGGCCCCAGCATTTT CASSSGGGLGPQHF TRBV7-2 NA TRBJ1-5 NA
TGCGCCAGCAGCCAAGGTCGCGTCAGGGGAGGAACAGATACGCAGTATTTT CASSQGRVRGGTDTQYF TRBV4-1 NA TRBJ2-3 NA
TGCAGTGCTAGTCTCAATCCCGAGACCCAGTACTTC CSASLNPETQYF TRBV20-1 NA TRBJ2-5 many
TGCGCCAGCAGCTTGGCGAGGGGAAGGACTGAAGCTTTCTTT CASSLARGRTEAFF TRBV5-1 NA TRBJ1-1 many
TGCGCCAGCAGCCAGGGACCTACAGATACGCAGTATTTT CASSQGPTDTQYF TRBV4-1 NA TRBJ2-3 many
TGTGCCAGCAGCGATACTGGAAACACCATATATTTT CASSDTGNTIYF TRBV7-9 NA TRBJ1-3 NA
TGCAGTGCTAGTCCGGGGGGGTACCAAGAGACCCAGTACTTC CSASPGGYQETQYF TRBV20-1 TRBD2 TRBJ2-5 few
TGTGCCAGCAGTTTAAACGGGGTGGATCAGCCCCAGCATTTT CASSLNGVDQPQHF TRBV12-3/TRBV12-4 NA TRBJ1-5 many
TGTGCCAGCAGTTTAGATGGGTTGCTCTACGAGCAGTACTTC CASSLDGLLYEQYF TRBV27 NA TRBJ2-7 many
TGCGCCAGCAGCTTGGGCGGTGGGTATCGGTTCTTC CASSLGGGYRFF TRBV5-1 NA TRBJ2-1 many
TGTGCCACCAAGCCGTGGCTAGCGGGAGACAATGAGCAGTTCTTC CATKPWLAGDNEQFF TRBV15 TRBD2 TRBJ2-1 few
TGTGCCACCAGTGATGGGACTCGTGGGAGGGAGACCCAGTACTTC CATSDGTRGRETQYF TRBV24-1 NA TRBJ2-5 many
TGTGCCACCAGCTCTTTGGGGGGGTATAGCAATCAGCCCCAGCATTTT CATSSLGGYSNQPQHF TRBV15 NA TRBJ1-5 NA
TGTGCCAGCATCATCAACACTGAAGCTTTCTTT CASIINTEAFF TRBV12-3/TRBV12-4 NA TRBJ1-1 many
TGTGCCAGCAGCTCGACAGGGCCGGTCGGCTACACCTTC CASSSTGPVGYTF TRBV11-2 TRBD1 TRBJ1-2 many
TGTGCCAGCAGCTACCGGGGGCCGGGGGAGCAGTTCTTC CASSYRGPGEQFF TRBV3-1 NA TRBJ2-1 many
TGTGCCAGCAGCTTAGCCGGACAGGGTGGTGACTATGGCTACACCTTC CASSLAGQGGDYGYTF TRBV7-9 TRBD1 TRBJ1-2 NA
TGTGCCAGCAGGGACACCACTAATGAAAAACTGTTTTTT CASRDTTNEKLFF TRBV7-9 NA TRBJ1-4 many
TGCAGTGCTAGAGATGAGAAGCGGGGCACAGATACGCAGTATTTT CSARDEKRGTDTQYF TRBV20-1 NA TRBJ2-3 few
TGTGCCTGGAGCTTGGACAGGGGGAACACTGAAGCTTTCTTT CAWSLDRGNTEAFF TRBV30 TRBD1 TRBJ1-1 few
TGCGCCAGCAGCTTGAGAACTCCCCCAGATACGCAGTATTTT CASSLRTPPDTQYF TRBV5-1 NA TRBJ2-3 many
TGTGCCAGCAGTCATGTAGGGAACACTGAAGCTTTCTTT CASSHVGNTEAFF TRBV3-1 NA TRBJ1-1 many
TGTGCCAGCAGTTACGGGGCGGGAGGTGGGAGCACAGATACGCAGTATTTT CASSYGAGGGSTDTQYF TRBV6-5 TRBD2 TRBJ2-3 few
TGTGCCAGCAGCTTAGACCAGGGGTACAATGAGCAGTTCTTC CASSLDQGYNEQFF TRBV11-2 NA TRBJ2-1 many
TGTGCCTGGAGTGTATACCCGAACACTGAAGCTTTCTTT CAWSVYPNTEAFF TRBV30 NA TRBJ1-1 many
TGCAGTGCTCGACTGGGGGGTGCGAGCAATCAGCCCCAGCATTTT CSARLGGASNQPQHF TRBV20-1 NA TRBJ1-5 many
TGTGCCAGCAGCTTGGAAGGGCGCGGGAGGGCCTCAGAGACCCAGTACTTC CASSLEGRGRASETQYF TRBV5-6 TRBD2 TRBJ2-5 many
TGCAGTGCCGGGACAGGGAGTGGAAACACCATATATTTT CSAGTGSGNTIYF TRBV20-1 TRBD1 TRBJ1-3 many
TGTGCCATCAGCAGCAAGGGGGTGGCAATGAACACTGAAGCTTTCTTT CAISSKGVAMNTEAFF TRBV10-3 NA TRBJ1-1 few
TGTGCCAGCAGCAAAGGGGGCGAGGGAAACGCCTACGAGCAGTACTTC CASSKGGEGNAYEQYF TRBV21-1 NA TRBJ2-7 many